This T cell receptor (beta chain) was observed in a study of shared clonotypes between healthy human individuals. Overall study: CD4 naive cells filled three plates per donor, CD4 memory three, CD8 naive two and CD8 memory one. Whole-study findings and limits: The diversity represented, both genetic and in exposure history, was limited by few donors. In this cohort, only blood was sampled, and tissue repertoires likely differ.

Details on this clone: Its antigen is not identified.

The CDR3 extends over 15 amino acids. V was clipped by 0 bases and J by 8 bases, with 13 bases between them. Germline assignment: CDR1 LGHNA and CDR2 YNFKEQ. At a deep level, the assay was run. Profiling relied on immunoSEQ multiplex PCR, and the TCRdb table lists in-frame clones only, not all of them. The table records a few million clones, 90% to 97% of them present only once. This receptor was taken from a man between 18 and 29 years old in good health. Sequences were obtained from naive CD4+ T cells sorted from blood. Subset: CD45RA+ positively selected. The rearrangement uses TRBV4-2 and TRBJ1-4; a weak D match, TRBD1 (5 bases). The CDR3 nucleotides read TGTGCCAGCAGCCAAGAGGGAGGGGCGAGGGAAAAACTGTTTTTT. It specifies CASSQEGGAREKLFF.